Shown below are 21 T cell receptor beta chains from a single sample sequenced in a study of Graves' ophthalmopathy and Graves' hyperthyroidism. For repertoire sequencing, the TCR beta CDR3 regions were amplified from RNA transcripts. Following a first-round RT-PCR that used HTBI primers, a second-round multiplex PCR was carried out. TCRdb itself ran the multiplex PCR reads through MiXCR, one entry per CDR3 protein. The sample has hundreds of thousands of distinct CDR3 sequences; approximately 21% are singletons. The source material was peripheral blood. All receptors come from a woman between 18 and 30 years old with stable Graves' hyperthyroidism. Some clones in this sample may be carry-over from other donors' samples.

In regard to this clonotype: A much larger clone lies a single base off, so this may be a read error. The chain recombines TRBV7-9 with TRBJ1-3, with D unresolved. Trimming left V 5 bases short and J 2 bases short, with 7 bases between. The CDR3 contains 13 residues. Per the germline V gene, CDR1 is SEHNR and CDR2 is FQNEAQ (reference sequence). The CDR3 here is CASSQVPGNTIYF. In DNA, the CDR3 is TGTGCCAGCAGCCAGGTCCCTGGAAACACCATATATTTT.

The chain combines TRBV6-2 or TRBV6-3 with TRBJ1-5, with 10 bases identical to TRBD1. CDR1 and CDR2 from the germline V gene are MNHEY and SVGEGT. Trimming at V came to 4 bases and at J to 7 bases, leaving 7 bases not matched to a gene. This CDR3 comprises 15 residues. CDR3 loop: CASSWGQGPMQPQHF. CDR3 sequence (DNA): TGTGCCAGCAGTTGGGGACAGGGGCCCATGCAGCCCCAGCATTTT.

This clonotype was counted at least ten times. This chain uses TRBV6-5 with TRBJ1-1, with D maybe TRBD1 (5 bases). Trimming left V 2 bases short and J 9 bases short, with 10 bases between. CDR1 MNHEY and CDR2 SVGAGI come from the germline V gene. This CDR3 spans 12 amino acids. As DNA, the CDR3 is TGTGCCAGCAGTTACCAGGCAGGGCAAGCTTTCTTT. This gives the protein CASSYQAGQAFF.

There are many counts of this clonotype. The chain employs TRBV20-1 and TRBJ2-5; D unclear. The CDR3 loop spans 14 amino acids. Germline values: CDR1 DFQATT, CDR2 SNEGSKA (reference sequence). The V and J ends lost 2 bases and 3 bases respectively, with 13 bases between them. DNA for the CDR3: TGCAGTGCTAGACGAGGCCCTCTAGAAGAGACCCAGTACTTC. Translating gives CSARRGPLEETQYF.

The genes are TRBV27 and TRBJ2-7, with 8 bases aligning to TRBD1. The germline V gene encodes CDR1 MNHEY and CDR2 SMNVEV (reference sequence). This CDR3 has 15 residues. The V and J ends lost 4 bases and 1 base, in that order; junction bases with no gene match: 6. CDR3 DNA sequence: TGTGCCAGCAGTTCCCCAGGGGGCAGGTCCTACGAGCAGTACTTC. Translation gives CASSSPGGRSYEQYF.

This clonotype was seen ten or more times. This chain's CDR3 is CSVDETGTGAYGYTF. The CDR3 DNA is TGCAGCGTTGACGAAACCGGGACCGGGGCCTATGGCTACACCTTC. The rearrangement links TRBV29-1 to TRBJ1-2; maybe TRBD1 (5 bases). In germline, CDR1 is SQVTM, CDR2 ANQGSEA. Trimming took off 3 bases at V and 4 bases at J, with 18 bases between the two ends. The CDR3 contains 15 residues. The full variable domain, completed using reference TRBV29-1 and TRBJ1-2, is SAVISQKPSRDICQRGTSLTIQCQVDSQVTMMFWYRQQPGQSLTLIATANQGSEATYESGFVIDKFPISRPNLTFSTLTVSNMSPEDSSIYLCSVDETGTGAYGYTFGSGTRLTVV.

The chain links TRBV6-5 to TRBJ1-3, with 9 bases lining up with TRBD1. CDR1 is MNHEY, CDR2 SVGAGI, per germline. Losses at the gene ends were 2 bases for V and 4 bases for J; bases not matched to a gene: 3. This CDR3 contains 15 residues. The CDR3 bases are TGTGCCAGCAGTTACCTACAGGGGGCGGGAAACACCATATATTTT. This translates into CASSYLQGAGNTIYF.

This clonotype was counted many times. In this CDR3 the conserved last residue, phenylalanine or tryptophan, is missing, so a read error is likely. The V and J genes are TRBV6-2 or TRBV6-3 and TRBJ2-7; 7 bases are a match to TRBD2. Germline CDR1 reads MNHEY; CDR2 reads SVGEGT. The length of the CDR3 is 13 residues. V dropped 5 bases and J dropped 3; count of bases not matched to a gene: 4. The CDR3: CASSGSGNYEQYL. CDR3 DNA sequence: TGTGCCAGCAGTGGCAGCGGGAACTACGAGCAGTACCTC.

The table lists this clonotype with many counts. J is TRBJ2-5 and V is TRBV6-5; D may match TRBD1 or TRBD2 (5 bases each). The germline V gene encodes CDR1 MNHEY and CDR2 SVGAGI. The CDR3 runs to 13 residues. Between the trimmed V and J ends, which lost 4 bases and 7 bases, there was a span of 13 bases. The CDR3 bases are TGTGCCAGCAGTTCACCCGGGGCGCGGACCCAGTACTTC. This sequence encodes CASSSPGARTQYF.

The chain recombines TRBV28 with TRBJ1-3; the D gene is possibly TRBD1 (5 bases). This CDR3 contains 14 residues. Germline V gene lookup returns CDR1 MDHEN and CDR2 SYDVKM. V was shortened by 5 bases and J by 0 bases, with 8 bases between the two germline ends. CDR3 amino acids: CASSATASGNTIYF. The CDR3 DNA reads as TGTGCCAGCAGTGCGACAGCCTCTGGAAACACCATATATTTT. Variable domain in full (rest from reference TRBV28 and TRBJ1-3): DVKVTQSSRYLVKRTGEKVFLECVQDMDHENMFWYRQDPGLGLRLIYFSYDVKMKEKGDIPEGYSVSREKKERFSLILESASTNQTSMYLCASSATASGNTIYFGEGSWLTVV.

V usage is TRBV6-1 and J usage is TRBJ2-5; the D gene could be TRBD1 or TRBD2 (5 bases each). Trimming took 0 bases from V and 1 from J, leaving 9 bases between them. The CDR3 length is 15 residues. Germline V gene sequence: CDR1 MNHNS, CDR2 SASEGT. CDR3 in DNA: TGTGCCAGCAGTGAAGCGGCCGGGACCCAAGAGACCCAGTACTTC. Translating gives CASSEAAGTQETQYF.

This chain joins TRBV6-1 and TRBJ2-5, with 8 nucleotides matching TRBD2. The CDR3 is 14 residues long. Germline-derived CDR1 and CDR2 are MNHNS and SASEGT. The V gene end was trimmed by 7 bases and the J gene end by 5 bases; junction bases not matched to a gene: 9. In DNA, the CDR3 is TGTGCCAGCACGGGGGGGGGCGCCGGGGAGACCCAGTACTTC. Its protein is CASTGGGAGETQYF.

This clonotype was recorded many times. V and J are TRBV19 and TRBJ1-5, with TRBD1 matching 7 bases. J gave up 5 bases and V 7 bases, and 11 bases lay outside the gene matches. This CDR3 is 15 amino acids long. CDR1 and CDR2 from the germline V gene are LNHDA and SQIVND (reference sequence). CDR3 in amino acids: CASTPTTGPYQPQHF. The CDR3 bases are TGTGCCAGTACCCCCACGACAGGGCCCTATCAGCCCCAGCATTTT.

This clonotype was counted ten times or more. The J gene is TRBJ1-2, the V gene TRBV6-1; TRBD1 aligns across 8 bases. The junction had 3 bases not matched to a gene; V was cut back by 6 bases and J by 6 bases. Per the germline V gene, CDR1 is MNHNS and CDR2 is SASEGT. The CDR3 extends over 12 amino acids. The CDR3 DNA reads TGTGCCAGCAGCCAGGGGGCGCATGGCTACACCTTC. Its translation is CASSQGAHGYTF.

CDR3 amino acids: CSVKQGISYEQYF. For the CDR3, the DNA is TGCAGCGTGAAACAGGGGATCTCCTACGAGCAGTACTTC. The chain has TRBV29-1 and TRBJ2-7; 7 bases map to TRBD1. The CDR3 has 13 amino acids. The junction had 5 bases not matched to a gene; V was cut back by 6 bases and J by 0 bases. Germline V CDR1 and CDR2: SQVTM, ANQGSEA.

This clonotype was picked up many times. This chain joins TRBV28 and TRBJ2-7; a weak D match, TRBD1 (6 bases). Trimming removed 7 bases from V and 2 bases from J, with 24 bases in between. This CDR3 contains 17 residues. Looked up from germline, CDR1 is MDHEN and CDR2 is SYDVKM. Here the CDR3 DNA reads TGTGCCAGCACCGACAGGCCGGGCCTCATACCTGCCTACGAGCAGTACTTC. It encodes CASTDRPGLIPAYEQYF.

The CDR3 coding sequence is TGTGCCAGCAGCCGGACTAGCGGGATCGTCGGGGAGCTGTTTTTT. This sequence encodes CASSRTSGIVGELFF. J is TRBJ2-2 and V is TRBV6-2 or TRBV6-3; 12 positions agree with TRBD2. The CDR3 is 15 residues long. Trimming took 6 bases from V and 7 from J; bases not matched to a gene: 6. CDR1 is MNHEY and CDR2 is SVGEGT in the germline V gene.

Worth noting for this clonotype: A read error may explain this, as a much larger clone is one base away. The CDR3 sequence is CSARGQGLDTEAFF. The CDR3 DNA sequence: TGCAGTGCTAGAGGTCAGGGCTTGGACACTGAAGCTTTCTTT. V usage is TRBV20-1 and J usage is TRBJ1-1; TRBD1 is a possible D gene (5 bases). The germline V and J ends were trimmed by 1 base and 3 bases, with 12 bases remaining between them. Per germline, CDR1 DFQATT and CDR2 SNEGSKA (reference sequence). CDR3 length: 14 amino acids.

This clonotype showed up many times. This chain joins TRBV28 and TRBJ2-7; TRBD2 matches at 7 bases. This CDR3 has 14 amino acids. Germline trimming cut 6 bases from V and 2 bases from J; bases unmatched to any gene: 7. Germline V lookup: CDR1 MDHEN, CDR2 SYDVKM. CDR3 nucleotide sequence: TGTGCCAGCAGCCGCCGGGACTATCCCTACGAGCAGTACTTC. This translates into CASSRRDYPYEQYF.

The chain has TRBV30 and TRBJ1-5; possibly TRBD1 for D (6 bases). V lost 1 base and J 5 bases, leaving 9 bases between the germline ends. From germline, CDR1 is GTSNPN and CDR2 SVGIG (reference sequence). CDR3 length: 13 residues. This CDR3 is CAWSAGGHQPQHF. The CDR3 coding sequence is TGTGCCTGGAGTGCGGGGGGCCATCAGCCCCAGCATTTT. Variable domain in full (rest from reference TRBV30 and TRBJ1-5): SQTIHQWPATLVQPVGSPLSLECTVEGTSNPNLYWYRQAAGRGLQLLFYSVGIGQISSEVPQNLSASRPQDRQFILSSKKLLLSDSGFYLCAWSAGGHQPQHFGDGTRLSIL.

This clonotype occurred many times. The V and J genes are TRBV13 and TRBJ2-2, with TRBD2 as a possible D gene (6 bases). Germline V CDR1 and CDR2: PRHDT, FYEKMQ (reference sequence). This CDR3 has 14 amino acids. V was shortened by 5 bases and J by 6 bases, with 13 bases between the two germline ends. CDR3 region: CASSLANVAGELFF. Here the CDR3 DNA reads TGTGCCAGCAGCCTAGCGAATGTTGCCGGGGAGCTGTTTTTT.